This TCR beta chain is from a study of T cell repertoires in cytomegalovirus infection. This clonotype is a singleton in its sample. Its antigen remains unknown. TCRdb ran MiXCR on the reads and lists one entry per CDR3 protein. The sample lists some 800,000 distinct CDR3 sequences, approximately 30% occurring once. Germline CDR1 is LNHDA and CDR2 is SQIVND (reference sequence). The CDR3 is 14 amino acids. The V segment lost 8 bases and the J segment 0 bases; nucleotides outside the gene matches: 5. The V gene is TRBV19, the J gene TRBJ2-5; TRBD1 agrees at 8 bases. The TCR comes from a human donor in good health (CMV status not recorded). Some clones in this sample may be carry-over from other donors' samples. This specimen consisted of cultured CD8+ T cells from PBMCs, obtained from culture after CMV antigen stimulation. CDR3 sequence reads: CASSRDRYQETQYF. The CDR3 DNA reads TGTGCCAGTTCCCGGGACAGGTACCAAGAGACCCAGTACTTC.